This T cell receptor beta chain derives from a study of monozygotic twins with inflammatory bowel disease. Study-wide results and limits: Compared with healthy twins, IBD patients shared fewer clonotypes with others, especially with disease activity. A reduction in TCRbeta diversity (inverse Simpson) was seen in IBD patients relative to healthy co-twins.

Per donor there was one draw, yielding a blood sample of roughly 2.6 ml. Whole blood without T cell sorting served as the source of isolated total RNA. Looked up from germline, CDR1 is DFQATT and CDR2 is SNEGSKA (reference sequence). The CDR3 loop spans 13 amino acids. Concerning this clonotype itself: Its antigen is undetermined.

TCRdb re-called the 5' RACE reads and catalogs CDR3 proteins one per entry, DNA excluded. The table for this sample gives approximately 400,000 distinct CDR3 sequences. The chain recombines TRBV20-1 with TRBJ1-2; TCRdb picks TRBD1, but there is no DNA to check that call. This sequence was found in a human donor with ulcerative colitis or Crohn's disease, or a healthy co-twin of an affected twin (not recorded which). Sequencing was done on a sample of blood. The CDR3: CSAPPTGRYGYTF.